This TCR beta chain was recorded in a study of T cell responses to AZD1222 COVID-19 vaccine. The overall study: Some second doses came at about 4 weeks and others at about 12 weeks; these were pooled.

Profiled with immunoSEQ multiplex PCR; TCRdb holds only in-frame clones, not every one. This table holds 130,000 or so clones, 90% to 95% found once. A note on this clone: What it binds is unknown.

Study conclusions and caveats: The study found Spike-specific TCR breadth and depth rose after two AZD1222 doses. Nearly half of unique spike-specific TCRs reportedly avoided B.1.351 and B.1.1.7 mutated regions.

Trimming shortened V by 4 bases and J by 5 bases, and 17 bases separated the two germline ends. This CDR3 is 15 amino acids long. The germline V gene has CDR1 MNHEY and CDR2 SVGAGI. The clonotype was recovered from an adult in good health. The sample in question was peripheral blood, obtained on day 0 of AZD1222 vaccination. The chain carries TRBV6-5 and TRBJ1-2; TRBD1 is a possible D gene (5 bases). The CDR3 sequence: CASSSPGAASYGYTF. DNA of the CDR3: TGTGCCAGCAGTTCCCCTGGGGCCGCTAGTTATGGCTACACCTTC.